The 3 T cell receptor beta chains in this list originate from one sample, sequenced in a study of T cells in Graves' hyperthyroidism and ophthalmopathy. What was amplified from RNA transcripts were TCR beta CDR3 regions. Researchers ran a first-round RT-PCR on the TCR CDR3 using the HTBI primer set. TCRdb processed the multiplex PCR reads anew with MiXCR; each CDR3 protein has one entry. The table has roughly 300,000 distinct CDR3 sequences, 18% seen once. Material: blood. The receptors were gathered from a woman between 45 and 65 years old with Graves' hyperthyroidism.

This clonotype was detected a few times. The V call is TRBV25-1, the J call TRBJ1-5; 8 nucleotides align to TRBD1. With 4 bases clipped from V and 5 bases from J, the junction kept 4 bases outside the gene matches. This CDR3 comprises 14 residues. Per the germline V gene, CDR1 is MGHDK and CDR2 is SYGVNS. Written as DNA, the CDR3 is TGTGCCAGCAGTGGGACAGGGTCTCATCAGCCCCAGCATTTT. Translation gives CASSGTGSHQPQHF.

The rearrangement links TRBV6-1 to TRBJ1-1; perhaps TRBD1 as D (5 bases). The CDR3 consists of 14 residues. The V and J ends lost 8 bases and 1 base respectively, with 14 bases between them. Germline assignment: CDR1 MNHNS and CDR2 SASEGT. CDR3 sequence reads: CASVTGYPNTEAFF. The CDR3, as DNA: TGTGCCAGCGTAACAGGTTACCCGAACACTGAAGCTTTCTTT.

There are a few counts of this clonotype. V usage is TRBV18 and J usage is TRBJ2-1; 8 bases fit TRBD1. In germline, CDR1 is KGHSH, CDR2 LQKENI. This CDR3 is 13 amino acids long. Trimming cost V 4 bases and J 9 bases; bases outside gene matches: 5. The CDR3 DNA follows: TGTGCCAGCTCACGGTCAGGGGGCACTGAGCAGTTCTTC. Residues: CASSRSGGTEQFF.